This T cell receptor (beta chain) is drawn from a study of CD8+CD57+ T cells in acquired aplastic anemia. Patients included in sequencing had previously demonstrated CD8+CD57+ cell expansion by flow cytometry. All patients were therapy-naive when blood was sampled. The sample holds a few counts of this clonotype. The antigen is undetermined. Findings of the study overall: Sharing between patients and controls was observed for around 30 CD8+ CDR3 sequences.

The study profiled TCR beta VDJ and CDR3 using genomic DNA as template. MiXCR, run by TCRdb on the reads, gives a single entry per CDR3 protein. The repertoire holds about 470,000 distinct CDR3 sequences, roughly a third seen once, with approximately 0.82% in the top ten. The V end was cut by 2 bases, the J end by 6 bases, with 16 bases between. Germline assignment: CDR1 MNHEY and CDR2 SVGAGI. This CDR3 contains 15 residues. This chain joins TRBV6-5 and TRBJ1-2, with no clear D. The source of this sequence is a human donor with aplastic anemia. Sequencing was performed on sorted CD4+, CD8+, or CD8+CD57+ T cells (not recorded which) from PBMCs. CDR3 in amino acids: CASSYDHSGKNGYTF. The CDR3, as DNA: TGTGCCAGCAGTTACGACCATTCGGGGAAGAATGGCTACACCTTC.